These 21 T cell receptor beta chains came from one sample sequenced in a study of monozygotic twins with inflammatory bowel disease. TCRdb reprocessed the 5' RACE reads; each CDR3 protein has one entry and no DNA is given. This listing includes approximately 210,000 distinct CDR3 sequences. The sequenced material came from blood. These receptors were taken from a human donor with ulcerative colitis or Crohn's disease, or a healthy co-twin of an affected twin (not recorded which).

The chain has TRBV12-3 or TRBV12-4 and TRBJ1-2; the TRBD1 assignment by TCRdb is unverifiable without DNA. The CDR3 consists of 13 residues. CDR3 amino acids: CASTRDSSYGYTF.

The genes are TRBV28 and TRBJ2-1; TCRdb lists TRBD1, though no DNA is available to test this call. The CDR3 length is 15 residues. Germline assignment: CDR1 MDHEN and CDR2 SYDVKM. This CDR3 is CACSLVGTVIGEQFF.

CDR3 amino acids: CASSARGAGVTDTQYF. The chain carries TRBV7-3 and TRBJ2-3; TCRdb indicates TRBD1, and absent DNA this call remains unverified. Germline V gene lookup returns CDR1 SGHTA and CDR2 FQGTGA. This CDR3 is 16 amino acids long.

V is TRBV6-2 or TRBV6-3 and J is TRBJ2-3; TCRdb's D call, TRBD1, is unchecked because there is no DNA. The CDR3 runs to 15 residues. Germline assignment: CDR1 MNHEY and CDR2 SVGEGT. CDR3 loop: CASSSGQVNTDTQYF.

The CDR3: CASSPVAGGQETQYF. V gene TRBV7-2 combines with J gene TRBJ2-5; TCRdb designates TRBD1, a call that cannot be tested without DNA. The length of the CDR3 is 15 residues. CDR1 is SGHTA and CDR2 is FQGNSA in the germline V gene.

The chain carries TRBV11-2 and TRBJ2-7. Germline CDR1 is SGHAT and CDR2 is FQNNGV. There are 12 residues in the CDR3. CDR3: CASSFLPYERYF.

The gene calls are TRBV18 and TRBJ2-3; no DNA is available, so the TRBD2 call from TCRdb remains unchecked. Germline CDR1 is KGHSH and CDR2 is LQKENI. CDR3 size: 17 residues. CDR3 amino acids: CASSPPWQAGDTDTQYF.

V and J are TRBV20-1 and TRBJ2-1. The CDR3 loop spans 11 amino acids. The germline CDR1 and CDR2 sequences are DFQATT and SNEGSKA (reference sequence). The CDR3 loop is CSAREDNEQFF.

V and J are TRBV19 and TRBJ1-5. This CDR3 contains 14 residues. The germline V gene has CDR1 LNHDA and CDR2 SQIVND (reference sequence). CDR3 in amino acids: CASETPYGNQPQHF.

The rearrangement uses TRBV5-6 and TRBJ2-2; there is no DNA to check the TCRdb D call of TRBD1. The germline V gene encodes CDR1 SGHDT and CDR2 YYEEEE. CDR3 length equals 18 residues. The CDR3 region is CASSSMDRGSVDTGELFF.

The chain couples TRBV7-2 to TRBJ2-3; TCRdb selects TRBD2, and the lack of DNA leaves this call unchecked. CDR3 length equals 15 residues. Looked up from germline, CDR1 is SGHTA and CDR2 is FQGNSA. CDR3 residues: CASSFPTSGRRTQYF.

The V call is TRBV6-6, the J call TRBJ2-1. Germline loops: CDR1 MNHNY, CDR2 SVGAGI (reference sequence). This CDR3 region has 13 residues. This CDR3 reads CASSYSTGNEQFF.

This chain joins TRBV6-5 and TRBJ1-6. This CDR3 spans 14 amino acids. Germline V CDR1 and CDR2: MNHEY, SVGAGI. CDR3 loop: CASSYSSLNSPLHF.

The chain couples TRBV20-1 to TRBJ2-1; TCRdb reports TRBD2, a call that lacks DNA to check it against. Germline CDR1 DFQATT, CDR2 SNEGSKA (reference sequence). This CDR3 has 14 residues. CDR3 sequence reads: CSARGLPTYNEQFF.

The CDR3 sequence: CASSLTGHRYEQYF. The chain joins TRBV12-3 or TRBV12-4 to TRBJ2-7; TCRdb selects TRBD1, and the lack of DNA leaves this call unchecked. The CDR3 loop spans 14 amino acids.

V usage is TRBV5-6 and J usage is TRBJ2-1. Germline-derived CDR1 and CDR2 are SGHDT and YYEEEE. This CDR3 has 11 residues. The CDR3 region is CASSRLGEQFF.

The gene calls are TRBV7-8 and TRBJ2-3; TCRdb's D gene call, TRBD1, goes unchecked for lack of DNA. The CDR3 runs to 12 residues. In germline, CDR1 is SGHVS, CDR2 FQNEAQ. The CDR3 here is CASSSDSDTQYF.

The V call is TRBV7-2, the J call TRBJ2-5; the D gene TCRdb calls, TRBD1, cannot be checked with no DNA. Germline-derived CDR1 and CDR2 are SGHTA and FQGNSA. The CDR3 is 15 residues long. CDR3 residues: CASSLQAGIEETQYF.

This sequence joins TRBV29-1 and TRBJ2-7; TCRdb picks TRBD1, but there is no DNA to check that call. Per germline, CDR1 SQVTM and CDR2 ANQGSEA. This CDR3 contains 13 residues. The CDR3 region is CSVADRGKYEQYF.

This rearrangement joins TRBV5-1 to TRBJ2-7; TCRdb picks TRBD1, but there is no DNA to check that call. Germline loops: CDR1 SGHRS, CDR2 YFSETQ. This CDR3 is built from 16 residues. CDR3 in amino acids: CASSSGTTGGRYEQYF.

V gene TRBV12-3 or TRBV12-4 combines with J gene TRBJ1-1. This CDR3 region has 14 residues. CDR3 residues: CASSSGLHGTEAFF.